What follows is one T cell receptor beta chain and its context. The missing conserved phenylalanine or tryptophan at the end of this CDR3 makes a read error likely. CDR3 length: 14 residues. Germline V gene lookup returns CDR1 SGHRS and CDR2 YFSETQ. Trimming took 5 bases from V and 3 from J, leaving 12 bases between them. MiXCR was run by TCRdb on the RT-PCR reads, yielding one entry per CDR3 protein. Of 550,000 to 750,000 distinct CDR3 sequences in the sample, 11% to 15% were seen once. Sample: memory CD4+ T cells from blood. The chain joins TRBV5-1 to TRBJ1-5; no definite D call. The sequence came from a female donor in good health, serving as a healthy control. The CDR3 DNA reads TGCGCCAGCAGTCCGTGGAGGGACAATCAGCCCCAGCATCTT. This sequence encodes CASSPWRDNQPQHL.